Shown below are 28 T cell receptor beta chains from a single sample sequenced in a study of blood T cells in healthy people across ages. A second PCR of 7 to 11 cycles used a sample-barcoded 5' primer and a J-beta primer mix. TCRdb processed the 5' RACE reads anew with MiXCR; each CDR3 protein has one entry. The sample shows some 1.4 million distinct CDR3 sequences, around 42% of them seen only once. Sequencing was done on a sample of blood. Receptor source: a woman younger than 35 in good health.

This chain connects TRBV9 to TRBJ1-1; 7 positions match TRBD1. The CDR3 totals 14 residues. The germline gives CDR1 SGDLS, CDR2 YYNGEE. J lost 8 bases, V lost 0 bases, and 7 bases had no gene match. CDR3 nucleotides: TGTGCCAGCAGCGTAGGTGGGCTACAGGGGGAAGCTTTCTTT. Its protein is CASSVGGLQGEAFF.

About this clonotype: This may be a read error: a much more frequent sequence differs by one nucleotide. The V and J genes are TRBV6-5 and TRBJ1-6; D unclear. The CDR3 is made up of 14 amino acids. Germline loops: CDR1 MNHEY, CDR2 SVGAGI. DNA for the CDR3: TGTGCCAGCAGTTACCACAATGCAGGTTCACCCCACCACTTT. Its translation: CASSYHNAGSPHHF.

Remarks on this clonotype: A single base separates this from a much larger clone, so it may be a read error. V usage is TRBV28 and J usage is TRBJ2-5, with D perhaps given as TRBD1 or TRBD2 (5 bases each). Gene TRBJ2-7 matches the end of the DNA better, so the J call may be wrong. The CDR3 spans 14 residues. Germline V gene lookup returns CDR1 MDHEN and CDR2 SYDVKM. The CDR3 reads CTSSLSQGRYEQYF. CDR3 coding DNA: TGTACCAGCAGTTTATCCCAGGGACGATACGAGCAGTACTTC.

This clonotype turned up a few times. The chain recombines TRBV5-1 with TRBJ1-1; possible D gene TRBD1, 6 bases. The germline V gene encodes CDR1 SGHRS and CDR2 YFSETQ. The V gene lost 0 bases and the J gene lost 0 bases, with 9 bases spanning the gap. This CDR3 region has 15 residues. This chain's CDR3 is CASSLGDTLNTEAFF. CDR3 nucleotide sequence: TGCGCCAGCAGCTTGGGGGACACCCTGAACACTGAAGCTTTCTTT. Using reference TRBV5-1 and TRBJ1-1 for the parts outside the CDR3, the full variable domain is KAGVTQTPRYLIKTRGQQVTLSCSPISGHRSVSWYQQTPGQGLQFLFEYFSETQRNKGNFPGRFSGRQFSNSRSEMNVSTLELGDSALYLCASSLGDTLNTEAFFGQGTRLTVV.

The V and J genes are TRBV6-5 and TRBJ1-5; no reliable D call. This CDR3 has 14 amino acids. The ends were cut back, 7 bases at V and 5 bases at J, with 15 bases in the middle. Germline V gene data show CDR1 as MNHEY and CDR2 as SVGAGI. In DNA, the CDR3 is TGTGCCAGCACTCCATCTCCGACCCATCAGCCCCAGCATTTT. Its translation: CASTPSPTHQPQHF.

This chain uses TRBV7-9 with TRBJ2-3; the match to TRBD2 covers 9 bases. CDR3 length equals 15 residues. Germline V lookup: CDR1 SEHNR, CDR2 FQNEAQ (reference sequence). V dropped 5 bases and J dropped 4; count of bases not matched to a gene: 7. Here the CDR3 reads CASSLLGLASDTQYF. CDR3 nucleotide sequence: TGTGCCAGCAGCCTGTTGGGACTAGCTTCAGATACGCAGTATTTT.

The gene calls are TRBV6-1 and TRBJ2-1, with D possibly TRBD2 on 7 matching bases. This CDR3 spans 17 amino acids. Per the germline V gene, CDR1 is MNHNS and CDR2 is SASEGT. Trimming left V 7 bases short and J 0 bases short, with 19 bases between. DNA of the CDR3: TGTGCCAGCACCATCGGGGGCGGGGGAACCTCCTACAATGAGCAGTTCTTC. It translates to CASTIGGGGTSYNEQFF.

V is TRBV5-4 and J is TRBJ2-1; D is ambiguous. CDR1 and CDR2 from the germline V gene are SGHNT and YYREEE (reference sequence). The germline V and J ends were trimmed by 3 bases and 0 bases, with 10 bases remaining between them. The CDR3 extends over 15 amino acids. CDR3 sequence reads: CASSSVWGSYNEQFF. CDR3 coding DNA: TGTGCCAGCAGCTCCGTGTGGGGCTCCTACAATGAGCAGTTCTTC.

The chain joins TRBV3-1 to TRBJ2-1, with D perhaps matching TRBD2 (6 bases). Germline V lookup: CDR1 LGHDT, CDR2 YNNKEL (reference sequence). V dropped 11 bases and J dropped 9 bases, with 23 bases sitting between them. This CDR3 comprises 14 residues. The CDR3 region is CASSLPGAPGEQFF. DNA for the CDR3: TGTGCCTCATCCCTGCCGGGAGCGCCTGGTGAGCAGTTCTTC.

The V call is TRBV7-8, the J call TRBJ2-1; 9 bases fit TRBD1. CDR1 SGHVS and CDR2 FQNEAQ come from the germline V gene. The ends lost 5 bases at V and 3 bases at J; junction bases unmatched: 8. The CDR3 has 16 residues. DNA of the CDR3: TGTGCCAGCAGCGGGACCGGGACAGGGATCTACAATGAGCAGTTCTTC. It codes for CASSGTGTGIYNEQFF.

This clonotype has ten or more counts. The CDR3 region is CSGPGQGAYGYTF. Here the CDR3 DNA reads TGCAGTGGTCCGGGACAGGGGGCCTATGGCTACACCTTC. The chain recombines TRBV20-1 with TRBJ1-2, with 12 bases that match TRBD1. J was trimmed by 4 bases and V by 7 bases; bases with no gene match: 4. This CDR3 has 13 residues. Germline V gene lookup returns CDR1 DFQATT and CDR2 SNEGSKA (reference sequence).

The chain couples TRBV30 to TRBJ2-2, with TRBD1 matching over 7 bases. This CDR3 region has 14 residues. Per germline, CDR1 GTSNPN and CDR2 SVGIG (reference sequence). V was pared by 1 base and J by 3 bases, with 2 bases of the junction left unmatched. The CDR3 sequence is CAWSAGTDTGELFF. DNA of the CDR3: TGTGCCTGGAGTGCTGGGACAGACACCGGGGAGCTGTTTTTT.

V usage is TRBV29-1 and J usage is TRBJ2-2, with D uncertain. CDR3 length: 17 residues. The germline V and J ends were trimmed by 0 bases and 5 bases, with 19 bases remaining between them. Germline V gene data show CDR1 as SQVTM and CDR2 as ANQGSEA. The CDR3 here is CSVEDDRAGWKTGELFF. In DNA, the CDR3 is TGCAGCGTTGAAGATGATCGGGCAGGATGGAAGACCGGGGAGCTGTTTTTT.

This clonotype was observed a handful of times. The CDR3 spells CASSGRQGVNTEAFF. In DNA form, the CDR3 reads TGTGCCAGCAGCGGACGACAGGGGGTCAACACTGAAGCTTTCTTT. The V call is TRBV21-1, the J call TRBJ1-1; the D segment call TRBD1 is taken from the table without a DNA check. TRBV21-1 is an annotated pseudogene. The CDR3 consists of 15 residues.

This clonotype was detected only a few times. CDR3 protein: CASSTSDRGGDGYTF. The CDR3 DNA follows: TGTGCCAGCAGCACCAGTGACAGGGGTGGGGATGGCTACACCTTC. The chain uses TRBV21-1 and TRBJ1-2; TRBD1 reflects the table's D call only, with no check against the DNA. TRBV21-1 is reported as a pseudogene. The CDR3 runs to 15 residues.

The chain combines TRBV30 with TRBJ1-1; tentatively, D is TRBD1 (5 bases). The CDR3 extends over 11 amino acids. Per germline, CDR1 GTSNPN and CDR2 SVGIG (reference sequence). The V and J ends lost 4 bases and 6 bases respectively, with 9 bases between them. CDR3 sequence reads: CAWILGAEAFF. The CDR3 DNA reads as TGTGCCTGGATCCTAGGGGCTGAAGCTTTCTTT.

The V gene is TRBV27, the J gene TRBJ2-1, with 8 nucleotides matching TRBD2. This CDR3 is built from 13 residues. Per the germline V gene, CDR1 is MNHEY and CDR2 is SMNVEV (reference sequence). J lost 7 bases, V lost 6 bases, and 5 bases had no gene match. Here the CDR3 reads CASRGASGNEQFF. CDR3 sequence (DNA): TGTGCCAGCAGAGGGGCTAGCGGGAATGAGCAGTTCTTC.

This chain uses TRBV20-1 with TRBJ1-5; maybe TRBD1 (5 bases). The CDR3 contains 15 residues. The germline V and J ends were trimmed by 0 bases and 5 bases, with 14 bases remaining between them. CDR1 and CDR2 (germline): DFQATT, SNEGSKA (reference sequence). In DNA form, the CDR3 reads TGCAGTGCTAGAGATCCGGGGACGAGGGATCAGCCCCAGCATTTT. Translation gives CSARDPGTRDQPQHF.

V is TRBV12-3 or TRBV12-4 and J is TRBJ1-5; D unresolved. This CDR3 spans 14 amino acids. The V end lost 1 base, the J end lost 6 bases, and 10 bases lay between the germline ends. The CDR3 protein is CASSLGTLGQPQHF. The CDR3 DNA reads TGTGCCAGCAGTTTAGGGACCCTGGGTCAGCCCCAGCATTTT.

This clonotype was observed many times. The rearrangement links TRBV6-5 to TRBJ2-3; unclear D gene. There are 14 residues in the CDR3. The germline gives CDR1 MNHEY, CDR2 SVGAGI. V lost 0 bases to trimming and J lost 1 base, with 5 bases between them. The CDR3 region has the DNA TGTGCCAGCAGTTACTCGGGCCGCACAGATACGCAGTATTTT. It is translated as CASSYSGRTDTQYF.

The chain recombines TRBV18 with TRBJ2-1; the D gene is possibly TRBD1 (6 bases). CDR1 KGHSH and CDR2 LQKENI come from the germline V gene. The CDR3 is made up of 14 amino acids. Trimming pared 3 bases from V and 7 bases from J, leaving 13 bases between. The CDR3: CASSPAGDPNEQFF. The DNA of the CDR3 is TGTGCCAGCTCACCCGCAGGGGATCCTAATGAGCAGTTCTTC.

This chain's CDR3 is CASSSLYHGKDTEAFF. CDR3 nucleotide sequence: TGCGCCAGCAGCTCGCTATACCATGGGAAAGACACTGAAGCTTTCTTT. The rearrangement joins TRBV5-1 to TRBJ1-1; no definite D call. The CDR3 contains 16 residues. CDR1 is SGHRS and CDR2 is YFSETQ in the germline V gene. Trimming took 3 bases from V and 3 from J, leaving 18 bases between them.

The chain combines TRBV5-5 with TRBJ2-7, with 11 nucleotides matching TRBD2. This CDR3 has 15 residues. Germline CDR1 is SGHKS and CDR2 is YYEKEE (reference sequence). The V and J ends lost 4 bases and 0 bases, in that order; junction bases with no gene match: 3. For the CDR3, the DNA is TGTGCCAGCAGCATGCTAGCGGGGGGCTCCTACGAGCAGTACTTC. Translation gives CASSMLAGGSYEQYF.

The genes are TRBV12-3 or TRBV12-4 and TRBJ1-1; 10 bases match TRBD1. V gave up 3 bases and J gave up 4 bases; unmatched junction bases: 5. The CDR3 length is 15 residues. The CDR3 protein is CASSFPGTGATEAFF. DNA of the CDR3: TGTGCCAGCAGTTTCCCCGGGACAGGGGCCACTGAAGCTTTCTTT.

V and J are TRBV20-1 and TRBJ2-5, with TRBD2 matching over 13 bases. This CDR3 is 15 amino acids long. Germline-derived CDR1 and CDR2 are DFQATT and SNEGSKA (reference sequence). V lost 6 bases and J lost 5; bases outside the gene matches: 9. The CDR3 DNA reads TGCAGTGCCAAACTAGCGGGAGGGACGTTGGAGACCCAGTACTTC. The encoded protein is CSAKLAGGTLETQYF.

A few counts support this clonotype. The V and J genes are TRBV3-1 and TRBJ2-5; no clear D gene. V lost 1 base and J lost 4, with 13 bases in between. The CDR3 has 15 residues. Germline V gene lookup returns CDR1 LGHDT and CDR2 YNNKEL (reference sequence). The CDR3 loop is CASSQGPKRGETQYF. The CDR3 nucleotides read TGTGCCAGCAGCCAAGGACCCAAGCGAGGAGAGACCCAGTACTTC.

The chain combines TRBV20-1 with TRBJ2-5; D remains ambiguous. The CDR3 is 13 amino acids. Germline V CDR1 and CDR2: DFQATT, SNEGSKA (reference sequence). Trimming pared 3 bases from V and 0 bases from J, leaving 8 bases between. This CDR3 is CSASGQNQETQYF. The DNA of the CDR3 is TGCAGTGCTAGTGGGCAGAACCAAGAGACCCAGTACTTC.

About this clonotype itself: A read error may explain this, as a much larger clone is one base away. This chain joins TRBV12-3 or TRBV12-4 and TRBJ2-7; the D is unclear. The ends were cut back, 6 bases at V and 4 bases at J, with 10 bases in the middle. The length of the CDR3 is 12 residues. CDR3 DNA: TGTGCCAGCAGGAGAACTGTTTACGAGCAGTACTTC. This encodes CASRRTVYEQYF.